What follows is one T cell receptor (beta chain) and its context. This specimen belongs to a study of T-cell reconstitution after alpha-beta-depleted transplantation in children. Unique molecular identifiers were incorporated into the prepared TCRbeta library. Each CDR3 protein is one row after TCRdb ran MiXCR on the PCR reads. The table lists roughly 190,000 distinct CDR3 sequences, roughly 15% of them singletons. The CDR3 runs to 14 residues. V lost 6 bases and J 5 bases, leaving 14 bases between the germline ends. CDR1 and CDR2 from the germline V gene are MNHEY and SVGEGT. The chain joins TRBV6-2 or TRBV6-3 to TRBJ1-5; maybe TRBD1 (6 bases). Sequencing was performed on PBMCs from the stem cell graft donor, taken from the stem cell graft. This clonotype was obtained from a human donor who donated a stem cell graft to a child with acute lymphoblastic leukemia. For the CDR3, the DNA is TGTGCCAGCAGCCGCGGACAGCTCGATCAGCCCCAGCATTTT. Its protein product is CASSRGQLDQPQHF.